The clone carrying this T cell receptor (beta chain) was found many times. No antigen is known for it. TCRdb itself ran the 5' RACE reads through MiXCR, one entry per CDR3 protein. The sample carries some 350,000 distinct CDR3 sequences, roughly 4.3% recorded once. These data belong to a study of T cells after yellow fever vaccination. Study results and caveats: A weaker secondary response peaked on day 5, the primary on day 15.

The CDR3 runs 14 residues. V was trimmed by 1 base and J by 5 bases, leaving 11 bases between them. Germline CDR1 reads SEHNR; CDR2 reads FQNEAQ (reference sequence). This material consisted of PBMCs, taken 5 days after the yellow fever booster vaccination. This TCR derives from a man younger than 35 who received the YFV17D yellow fever vaccine. The chain uses TRBV7-9 and TRBJ1-1; no clear D gene. This CDR3 is CASSLDPVGTEAFF. CDR3 DNA: TGTGCCAGCAGCTTAGATCCCGTAGGGACTGAAGCTTTCTTT.